The 20 T cell receptor beta chains below come from one sample, sequenced in a study of post-analysis software for immune sequencing data. General study findings and limits: Controls had lower frequencies than patients of roughly five TRBV segments, which included TRBV5-6, TRBV5-1 and TRBV20-1.

Their target antigens are unknown. Unique molecular identifiers were present in the TCR beta cDNA libraries. TCRdb re-called the PCR reads through MiXCR, storing one row per CDR3 protein. Of 820,000 or so distinct CDR3 sequences listed, around 53% are singletons. Sequencing input: blood. The receptors were sampled from a girl under 18 with multiple sclerosis.

The rearrangement links TRBV27 to TRBJ2-7, with 12 positions matching TRBD2. Germline CDR1 is MNHEY and CDR2 is SMNVEV (reference sequence). V shed 4 bases and J 0 bases; nucleotides not matched to a gene: 4. This CDR3 has 16 amino acids. DNA for the CDR3: TGTGCCAGCAGTTCTAGCGGGGGGGCCCCCTCCTACGAGCAGTACTTC. Translation: CASSSSGGAPSYEQYF.

The chain couples TRBV9 to TRBJ1-5, with D perhaps matching TRBD1 (5 bases). The V gene lost 8 bases and the J gene lost 0 bases, with 15 bases spanning the gap. CDR1 is SGDLS, CDR2 YYNGEE, per germline. The CDR3 contains 15 residues. The CDR3 protein is CARTDREYSNQPQHF. CDR3 nucleotides: TGTGCCAGGACCGACAGAGAATATAGCAATCAGCCCCAGCATTTT.

This sequence joins TRBV6-5 and TRBJ1-2; D remains unclear. Germline lookup yields CDR1 MNHEY and CDR2 SVGAGI. The CDR3 sequence is 14 residues long. Deletions cut 4 bases from V and 0 bases from J, with 9 bases between. The DNA of the CDR3 is TGTGCCAGCAGTTCAAAGACTTCTAACTATGGCTACACCTTC. Encoded protein: CASSSKTSNYGYTF.

The chain is built from TRBV3-1 and TRBJ2-7, with D perhaps TRBD2 (5 bases). The CDR3 contains 16 residues. Germline CDR1 LGHDT, CDR2 YNNKEL (reference sequence). The V and J ends lost 4 bases and 0 bases respectively, with 16 bases between them. In DNA form, the CDR3 reads TGTGCCAGCAGCCGTTCACGGGGTAGGCTCTCCTACGAGCAGTACTTC. Its translation is CASSRSRGRLSYEQYF.

This clonotype came up a few times. V usage is TRBV6-2 or TRBV6-3 and J usage is TRBJ2-1; 9 bases line up with TRBD2. The trim removed 3 bases at V and 7 bases at J, leaving 7 bases unmatched. Germline V gene lookup returns CDR1 MNHEY and CDR2 SVGEGT. This CDR3 has 15 amino acids. The CDR3 DNA reads as TGTGCCAGCAGTTATTTTAGCGGGGGAAGAAATGAGCAGTTCTTC. Its translation is CASSYFSGGRNEQFF.

The chain combines TRBV20-1 with TRBJ2-1; 10 nucleotides line up with TRBD2. With V trimmed by 0 bases and J by 7 bases, 6 bases remained unmatched. Germline V gives CDR1 DFQATT, CDR2 SNEGSKA (reference sequence). The CDR3 covers 15 residues. The CDR3 nucleotides are TGCAGTGCTAGAGATCGGGTAGCGGGAGGTAATGAGCAGTTCTTC. This codes for CSARDRVAGGNEQFF.

This clonotype was seen once. The chain couples TRBV29-1 to TRBJ2-5, with D unclear. Germline CDR1 SQVTM, CDR2 ANQGSEA. CDR3 length: 12 amino acids. V was clipped by 4 bases and J by 1 base, with 7 bases between them. The CDR3: CSVGYSQETQYF. For the CDR3, the DNA is TGCAGCGTTGGTTACAGCCAAGAGACCCAGTACTTC.

This chain connects TRBV29-1 to TRBJ1-2; no reliable D call. Germline V gene data show CDR1 as SQVTM and CDR2 as ANQGSEA. The CDR3 is made up of 14 amino acids. V lost 5 bases, J lost 6 bases, and 19 bases lay in between. Here the CDR3 DNA reads TGCAGCGTTCGGACCAGGACCGCGTTGCATGGCTACACCTTC. As protein: CSVRTRTALHGYTF.

The rearrangement links TRBV6-5 to TRBJ2-1, with D maybe TRBD1 (5 bases). The V and J ends lost 4 bases and 9 bases respectively, with 13 bases between them. The germline gives CDR1 MNHEY, CDR2 SVGAGI. The CDR3 spans 13 residues. The CDR3 is CASSFFPTVEQFF. In nucleotides, the CDR3 is TGTGCCAGCAGTTTCTTCCCGACAGTTGAGCAGTTCTTC.

The chain combines TRBV13 with TRBJ2-5; D is uncertain. The CDR3 is 14 amino acids. Deletions cut 4 bases from V and 11 bases from J, with 20 bases between. Germline assignment: CDR1 PRHDT and CDR2 FYEKMQ (reference sequence). The CDR3 reads CASSSVLYGYEQYF. CDR3 DNA sequence: TGTGCCAGCAGCTCGGTCCTCTACGGATATGAGCAGTACTTC. Supplemented by reference TRBV13 and TRBJ2-5, the full variable domain reads AAGVIQSPRHLIKEKRETATLKCYPIPRHDTVYWYQQGPGQDPQFLISFYEKMQSDKGSIPDRFSAQQFSDYHSELNMSSLELGDSALYFCASSSVLYGYEQYFGPGTRLLVL.

The table lists this clonotype with a few counts. The chain carries TRBV6-5 and TRBJ2-5; D gene ambiguous. Germline-derived CDR1 and CDR2 are MNHEY and SVGAGI. V was clipped by 2 bases and J by 5 bases, with 12 bases between them. This CDR3 comprises 14 residues. For the CDR3, the DNA is TGTGCCAGCAGTTACCCCAGCCTGGGGGAGACCCAGTACTTC. It yields the protein CASSYPSLGETQYF.

This clonotype was picked up a small number of times. This sequence joins TRBV18 and TRBJ2-7; 9 bases align to TRBD1. This CDR3 is built from 17 residues. Germline loops: CDR1 KGHSH, CDR2 LQKENI. Trimming removed 2 bases from V and 6 bases from J; junction bases left unmatched: 14. CDR3 sequence reads: CASSPLRPLQGAPEQYF. The CDR3 DNA reads as TGTGCCAGCTCACCATTAAGACCCTTACAGGGGGCCCCCGAGCAGTACTTC.

The chain uses TRBV7-9 and TRBJ2-7; D ambiguous. Gene TRBJ2-5 matches the end of the DNA better, so the J call may be wrong. Germline CDR1 SEHNR, CDR2 FQNEAQ (reference sequence). The CDR3 has 14 residues. The CDR3 DNA reads as TGTGCCAGCAGCTTTCTTAATGGGGTGGAGACCCAGTACTTC. Its protein product is CASSFLNGVETQYF.

This chain uses TRBV5-1 with TRBJ2-4, with D hard to call. The tail of the sequence fits TRBJ2-5 better, so the J call may be wrong. The CDR3 extends over 11 amino acids. The germline CDR1 and CDR2 sequences are SGHRS and YFSETQ. CDR3 amino acids: CASSSDKTQYF. The DNA for the CDR3 is TGCGCCAGCAGCTCTGACAAGACCCAGTACTTC.

There are a few counts of this clonotype. The V call is TRBV6-1, the J call TRBJ1-5; 7 bases agree with TRBD1. V lost 4 bases, J lost 4 bases, and 4 bases stayed unmatched. The CDR3 consists of 14 residues. Per germline, CDR1 MNHNS and CDR2 SASEGT. CDR3 loop: CASSGQGWNQPQHF. The CDR3 coding sequence is TGTGCCAGCAGTGGACAGGGTTGGAATCAGCCCCAGCATTTT.

V and J are TRBV5-1 and TRBJ2-7, with 9 bases identical to TRBD1. This CDR3 has 16 amino acids. CDR1 and CDR2 (germline): SGHRS, YFSETQ. V dropped 5 bases and J dropped 1; count of bases not matched to a gene: 10. CDR3 sequence: CASRTGTGTLSYEQYF. The CDR3 bases are TGCGCCAGCAGGACCGGGACAGGGACCCTTTCCTACGAGCAGTACTTC.

This clonotype appeared a single time. The rearrangement links TRBV4-1 to TRBJ2-1, with 8 bases lining up with TRBD2. The germline V gene has CDR1 MGHRA and CDR2 YSYEKL. The V segment lost 2 bases and the J segment 9 bases; nucleotides outside the gene matches: 9. The CDR3 totals 15 residues. This CDR3 is CASSQMRTSFGEQFF. CDR3 bases: TGCGCCAGCAGCCAAATGAGGACTAGCTTCGGTGAGCAGTTCTTC.

The chain recombines TRBV6-5 with TRBJ1-5; TRBD1 agrees at 10 bases. V shed 1 base, J shed 3 bases, and the junction held 9 bases outside the gene matches. Per the germline V gene, CDR1 is MNHEY and CDR2 is SVGAGI. The CDR3 contains 18 residues. CDR3 sequence (DNA): TGTGCCAGCAGTTACTTCCCACCGGGACAGGGGAACAATCAGCCCCAGCATTTT. This gives the protein CASSYFPPGQGNNQPQHF.

This clonotype showed up just a few times. The chain carries TRBV3-1 and TRBJ2-1, with 7 bases aligning to TRBD2. This CDR3 region has 14 residues. J gave up 7 bases and V 7 bases, and 10 bases lay outside the gene matches. Germline V gene data show CDR1 as LGHDT and CDR2 as YNNKEL (reference sequence). The CDR3 is CASKPTSRGNEQFF. The CDR3 DNA sequence: TGTGCCAGCAAACCGACTAGCCGCGGGAATGAGCAGTTCTTC.

This clonotype was seen only a few times. This sequence joins TRBV7-2 and TRBJ2-5; D is perhaps TRBD1 (6 bases). The V gene lost 1 base and the J gene lost 7 bases, with 16 bases spanning the gap. Looked up from germline, CDR1 is SGHTA and CDR2 is FQGNSA. This CDR3 is built from 15 residues. The CDR3 loop is CASSLESGVYVTQYF. The CDR3 DNA reads as TGTGCCAGCAGCTTAGAGTCAGGGGTGTATGTGACCCAGTACTTC.